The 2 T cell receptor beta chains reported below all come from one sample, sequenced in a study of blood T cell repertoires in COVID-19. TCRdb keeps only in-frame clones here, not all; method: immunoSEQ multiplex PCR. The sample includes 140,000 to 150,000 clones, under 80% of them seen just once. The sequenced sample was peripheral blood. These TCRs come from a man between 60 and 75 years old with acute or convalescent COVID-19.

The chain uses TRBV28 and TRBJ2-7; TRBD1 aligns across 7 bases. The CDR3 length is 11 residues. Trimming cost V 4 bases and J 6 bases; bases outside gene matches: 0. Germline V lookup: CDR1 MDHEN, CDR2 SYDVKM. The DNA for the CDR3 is TGTGCCAGCAGTTGGACAGGCGAGCAGTACTTC. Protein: CASSWTGEQYF.

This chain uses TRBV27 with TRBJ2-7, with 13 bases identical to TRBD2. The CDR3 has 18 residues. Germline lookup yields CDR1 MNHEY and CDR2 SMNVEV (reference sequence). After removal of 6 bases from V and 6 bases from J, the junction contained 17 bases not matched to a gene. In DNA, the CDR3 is TGTGCCAGCAGCCCCGGACTAGCGGGAGTATTTAGGTCCCGCGAGCAGTACTTC. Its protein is CASSPGLAGVFRSREQYF.